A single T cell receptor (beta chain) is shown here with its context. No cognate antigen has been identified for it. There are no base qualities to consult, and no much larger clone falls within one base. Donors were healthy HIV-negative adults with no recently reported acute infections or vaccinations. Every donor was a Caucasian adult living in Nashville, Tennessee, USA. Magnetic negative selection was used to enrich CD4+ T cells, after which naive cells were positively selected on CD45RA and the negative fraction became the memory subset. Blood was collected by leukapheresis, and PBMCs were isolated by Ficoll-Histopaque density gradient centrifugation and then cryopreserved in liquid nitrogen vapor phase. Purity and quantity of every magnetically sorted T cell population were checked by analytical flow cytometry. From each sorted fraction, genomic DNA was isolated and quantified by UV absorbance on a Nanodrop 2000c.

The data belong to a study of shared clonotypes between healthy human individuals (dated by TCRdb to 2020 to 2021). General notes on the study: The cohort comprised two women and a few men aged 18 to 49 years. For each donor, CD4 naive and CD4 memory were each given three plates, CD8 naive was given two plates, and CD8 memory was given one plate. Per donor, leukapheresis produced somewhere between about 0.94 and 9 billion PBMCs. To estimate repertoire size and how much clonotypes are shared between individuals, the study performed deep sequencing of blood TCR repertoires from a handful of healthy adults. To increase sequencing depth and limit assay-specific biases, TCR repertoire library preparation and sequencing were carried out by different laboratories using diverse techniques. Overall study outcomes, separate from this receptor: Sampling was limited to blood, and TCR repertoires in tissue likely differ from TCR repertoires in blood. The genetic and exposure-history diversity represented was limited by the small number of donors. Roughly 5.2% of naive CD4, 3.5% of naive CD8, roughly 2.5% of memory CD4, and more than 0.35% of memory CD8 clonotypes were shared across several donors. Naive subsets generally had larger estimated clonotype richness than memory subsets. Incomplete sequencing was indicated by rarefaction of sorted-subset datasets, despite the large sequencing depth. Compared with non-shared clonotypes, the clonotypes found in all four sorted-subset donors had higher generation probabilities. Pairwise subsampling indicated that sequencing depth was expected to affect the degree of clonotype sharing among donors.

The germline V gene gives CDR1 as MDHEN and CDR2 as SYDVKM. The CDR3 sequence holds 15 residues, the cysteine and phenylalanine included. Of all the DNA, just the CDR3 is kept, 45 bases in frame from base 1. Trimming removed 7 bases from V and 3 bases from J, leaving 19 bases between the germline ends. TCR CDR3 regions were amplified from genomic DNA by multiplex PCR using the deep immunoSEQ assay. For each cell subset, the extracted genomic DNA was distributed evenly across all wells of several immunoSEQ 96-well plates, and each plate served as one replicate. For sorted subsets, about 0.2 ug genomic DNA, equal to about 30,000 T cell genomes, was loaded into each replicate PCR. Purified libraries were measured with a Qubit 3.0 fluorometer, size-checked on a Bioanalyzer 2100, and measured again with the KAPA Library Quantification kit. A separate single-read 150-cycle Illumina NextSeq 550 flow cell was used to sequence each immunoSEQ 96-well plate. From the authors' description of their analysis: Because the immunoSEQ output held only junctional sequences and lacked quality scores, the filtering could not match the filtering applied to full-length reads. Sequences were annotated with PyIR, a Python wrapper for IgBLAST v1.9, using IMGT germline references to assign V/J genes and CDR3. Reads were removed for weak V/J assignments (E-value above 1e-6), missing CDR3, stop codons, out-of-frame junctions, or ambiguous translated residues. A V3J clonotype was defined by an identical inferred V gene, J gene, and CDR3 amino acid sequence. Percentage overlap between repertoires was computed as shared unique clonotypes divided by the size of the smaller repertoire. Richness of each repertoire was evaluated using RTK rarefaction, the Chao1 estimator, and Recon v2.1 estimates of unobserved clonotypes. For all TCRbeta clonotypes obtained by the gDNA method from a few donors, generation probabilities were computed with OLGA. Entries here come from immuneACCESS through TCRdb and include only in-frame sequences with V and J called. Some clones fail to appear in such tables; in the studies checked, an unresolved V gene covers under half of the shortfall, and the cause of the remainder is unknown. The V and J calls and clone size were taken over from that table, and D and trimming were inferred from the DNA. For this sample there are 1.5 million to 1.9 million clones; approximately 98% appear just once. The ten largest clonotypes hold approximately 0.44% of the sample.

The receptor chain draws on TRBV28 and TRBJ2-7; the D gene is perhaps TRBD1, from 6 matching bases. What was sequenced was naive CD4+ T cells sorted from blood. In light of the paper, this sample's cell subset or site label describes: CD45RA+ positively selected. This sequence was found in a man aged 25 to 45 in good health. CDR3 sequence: CASTLQGSSDYEQYF. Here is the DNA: TGTGCCAGCACCCTACAGGGTTCATCGGACTACGAGCAGTACTTC.